The 3 T cell receptor beta chains given below trace back to one sample, sequenced in a study of Ad26.COV2.S vaccination and SARS-CoV-2 variants. Profiling relied on immunoSEQ multiplex PCR, and the TCRdb table lists in-frame clones only, not all of them. This sample carries some 450,000 clones, roughly 88% of them seen once, and the ten largest clones take about 4.4%. This sample's treatment: 15 to 20 received Ad26.COV2.S at low or high dose, single or two shots; roughly five received placebo; per-sample allocation not given. Day 63 after the first vaccine or placebo injection was the time point for sampling. The sequenced sample was peripheral blood, obtained in a trial of Ad26.COV2.S vaccine versus placebo. The receptor set was obtained from a person aged 18-65 years who received the Ad26.COV2.S COVID-19 vaccine or a placebo.

This clone was seen a single time. The chain links TRBV28 to TRBJ1-4, with D maybe TRBD1 (5 bases). This CDR3 contains 15 residues. V was cut by 7 bases and J by 6 bases, with 18 bases left in between. The V gene's germline CDR1 is MDHEN and CDR2 SYDVKM. The CDR3 spells CASILRTHPDEKLFF. CDR3 coding DNA: TGTGCCAGCATCTTACGGACACATCCCGATGAAAAACTGTTTTTT.

The gene calls are TRBV15 and TRBJ1-6, with D unclear. CDR3 size: 16 residues. V was pared by 1 base and J by 2 bases, with 9 bases between. CDR1 LNHNV and CDR2 YYDKDF come from the germline V gene (reference sequence). The DNA of the CDR3 is TGTGCCACCAGCAGAGTGGGGAACACCTATAATTCACCCCTCCACTTT. This encodes CATSRVGNTYNSPLHF. Using reference TRBV15 and TRBJ1-6 for the parts outside the CDR3, the full variable domain is DAMVIQNPRYQVTQFGKPVTLSCSQTLNHNVMYWYQQKSSQAPKLLFHYYDKDFNNEADTPDNFQSRRPNTSFCFLDIRSPGLGDTAMYLCATSRVGNTYNSPLHFGNGTRLTVT.

This rearrangement joins TRBV6-1 to TRBJ2-2; 12 nucleotides line up with TRBD1. V shed 2 bases and J 2 bases; nucleotides not matched to a gene: 9. Germline V CDR1 and CDR2: MNHNS, SASEGT. The CDR3 runs 19 residues. The CDR3 sequence: CASSEMGTGGATNTGELFF. The CDR3 DNA is TGTGCCAGCAGTGAAATGGGGACAGGGGGCGCGACAAACACCGGGGAGCTGTTTTTT.